Presented here are 20 T cell receptor beta chains from one specimen sequenced in a study of blood T cell repertoires in COVID-19 (dated by TCRdb to between 2020 and 2021). The protocol used for the library was the immunoSEQ multiplex PCR assay. This is the immuneACCESS table as TCRdb keeps it, with only in-frame sequences that have V and J called. A part of the clones is gone; compared with another copy, unresolved V genes explain less than half, and the rest is unexplained. The sample table records approximately 49,000 clones; 81% of these occur just once. Under 25% of the sample is in the top ten clones. The sample taken for sequencing was peripheral blood. These receptors were obtained from a woman older than 75 with COVID-19, enrolled during active disease.

This chain joins TRBV19 and TRBJ2-3, with D possibly matching TRBD1 (6 bases). V was cut by 7 bases and J by 2 bases, with 16 bases left in between. The germline CDR1 and CDR2 sequences are LNHDA and SQIVND (reference sequence). This CDR3 has 15 residues. CDR3 DNA: TGTGCCAGTACCACCGGGACACCGAACACAGATACGCAGTATTTT. Translation: CASTTGTPNTDTQYF.

This chain links TRBV4-1 with TRBJ1-2, with no clear D. CDR1 is MGHRA and CDR2 is YSYEKL in the germline V gene. The CDR3 is 18 residues long. V gave up 0 bases and J gave up 2 bases, with 19 bases separating them. This CDR3 is CASSQDPRPETVNYGYTF. The CDR3 DNA reads TGCGCCAGCAGCCAAGACCCTAGACCCGAGACCGTGAACTATGGCTACACCTTC.

This chain links TRBV11-2 with TRBJ2-7; 8 nucleotides align to TRBD1. The germline CDR1 and CDR2 sequences are SGHAT and FQNNGV. V gave up 5 bases and J gave up 3 bases; unmatched junction bases: 18. The CDR3 spans 18 residues. CDR3 amino acids: CASSLRTGNLDYYYEQYF. In nucleotides, the CDR3 is TGTGCCAGCAGCCTTAGGACAGGGAACCTTGACTATTACTACGAGCAGTACTTC. The full variable domain, with the rest looked up from reference TRBV11-2 and TRBJ2-7, is EAGVAQSPRYKIIEKRQSVAFWCNPISGHATLYWYQQILGQGPKLLIQFQNNGVVDDSQLPKDRFSAERLKGVDSTLKIQPAKLEDSAVYLCASSLRTGNLDYYYEQYFGPGTRLTVT.

CDR3 loop: CASSLDPSSTDTQYF. The CDR3 coding sequence is TGCGCCAGCAGCTTGGACCCGAGTAGCACAGATACGCAGTATTTT. The chain links TRBV5-1 to TRBJ2-3; D is ambiguous. The CDR3 consists of 15 residues. V dropped 0 bases and J dropped 0 bases, with 8 bases sitting between them. Germline assignment: CDR1 SGHRS and CDR2 YFSETQ.

The chain couples TRBV7-3 to TRBJ2-3, with D uncertain. CDR1 SGHTA and CDR2 FQGTGA come from the germline V gene. The CDR3 has 17 residues. V lost 2 bases to trimming and J lost 5 bases, with 20 bases between them. The CDR3 region has the DNA TGTGCCAGCAGCTTATCTCTCCGGCGGTCCGAGGAAGATACGCAGTATTTT. It codes for CASSLSLRRSEEDTQYF.

V gene TRBV6-5 combines with J gene TRBJ2-3, with 8 bases lining up with TRBD2. Per germline, CDR1 MNHEY and CDR2 SVGAGI. This CDR3 contains 14 residues. V trimming: 5 bases; J trimming: 2 bases; junction bases outside the gene matches: 3. The CDR3 protein is CASSILADTDTQYF. For the CDR3, the DNA is TGTGCCAGCAGTATACTAGCGGACACAGATACGCAGTATTTT.

In nucleotides, the CDR3 is TGTGCCAGCAGCCGAGCGGGACAATCGATGGGAAACACCATATATTTT. This translates into CASSRAGQSMGNTIYF. This chain connects TRBV7-9 to TRBJ1-3; tentative D call: TRBD1 (6 bases). Per germline, CDR1 SEHNR and CDR2 FQNEAQ (reference sequence). Trimming left V 5 bases short and J 4 bases short, with 18 bases between. The CDR3 sequence is 16 residues long. Full variable domain (missing parts from reference TRBV7-9 and TRBJ1-3): DTGVSQNPRHKITKRGQNVTFRCDPISEHNRLYWYRQTLGQGPEFLTYFQNEAQLEKSRLLSDRFSAERPKGSFSTLEIQRTEQGDSAMYLCASSRAGQSMGNTIYFGEGSWLTVV.

CDR3 in amino acids: CASSPRTLSAAFF. The CDR3 DNA follows: TGTGCCAGCAGTCCGAGGACTCTCTCCGCGGCTTTCTTT. The chain combines TRBV6-5 with TRBJ1-1; D is unclear. The V gene's germline CDR1 is MNHEY and CDR2 SVGAGI. Trimming pared 5 bases from V and 11 bases from J, leaving 18 bases between. This CDR3 has 13 residues.

This rearrangement joins TRBV24-1 to TRBJ2-2; TRBD1 matches at 7 bases. The germline CDR1 and CDR2 sequences are KGHDR and SFDVKD. The CDR3 extends over 16 amino acids. J was trimmed by 0 bases and V by 4 bases; bases with no gene match: 4. This CDR3 is CATSDPQGSNTGELFF. As DNA, the CDR3 is TGTGCCACCAGTGACCCACAGGGGTCGAACACCGGGGAGCTGTTTTTT.

CDR3 in amino acids: CASRLRGGYGYTF. DNA for the CDR3: TGTGCCAGCAGACTTCGGGGTGGCTATGGCTACACCTTC. This rearrangement joins TRBV12-3 or TRBV12-4 to TRBJ1-2; no reliable D call. V was cut by 6 bases and J by 4 bases, with 12 bases left in between. The CDR3 loop spans 13 amino acids.

The V and J genes are TRBV4-1 and TRBJ2-3; D is perhaps TRBD2 (5 bases). V lost 0 bases and J lost 1, with 5 bases in between. Germline V gives CDR1 MGHRA, CDR2 YSYEKL. This CDR3 is built from 14 residues. CDR3 nucleotides: TGCGCCAGCAGCCAAGACGGGGGCACAGATACGCAGTATTTT. It translates to CASSQDGGTDTQYF.

This clone is a singleton in its sample. The chain is built from TRBV11-1 and TRBJ2-5; weak D call: TRBD1 (6 bases). The CDR3 is 13 amino acids. Trimming stripped 2 bases from V and 5 bases from J, with 9 bases between. Germline V gene lookup returns CDR1 SGHAT and CDR2 FQDESV (reference sequence). The CDR3 DNA reads as TGTGCCAGCAGCTTACAAAGGGGGGAGACCCAGTACTTC. Encoded protein: CASSLQRGETQYF.

The chain employs TRBV7-2 and TRBJ2-1, with no clear D. The germline gives CDR1 SGHTA, CDR2 FQGNSA. Deletions cut 0 bases from V and 8 bases from J, with 11 bases between. The CDR3 is 14 amino acids. The CDR3 is CASSLATPLDEQFF. The CDR3 DNA sequence: TGTGCCAGCAGCTTAGCTACACCTTTGGATGAGCAGTTCTTC.

This clone has a single count. The chain links TRBV5-1 to TRBJ1-2; 11 bases align to TRBD1. Germline assignment: CDR1 SGHRS and CDR2 YFSETQ. V shed 4 bases and J 3 bases; nucleotides not matched to a gene: 8. This CDR3 is 16 amino acids long. The CDR3: CASSEGQGVVDYGYTF. The CDR3 DNA reads TGCGCCAGCAGCGAGGGACAGGGGGTAGTTGACTATGGCTACACCTTC.

This rearrangement joins TRBV30 to TRBJ1-4; 9 bases agree with TRBD1. V lost 2 bases, J lost 7 bases, and 5 bases stayed unmatched. This CDR3 has 14 amino acids. Looked up from germline, CDR1 is GTSNPN and CDR2 is SVGIG (reference sequence). Here the CDR3 DNA reads TGTGCCTGGAGTAGGGACAGGGTCAGTGAAAAACTGTTTTTT. This codes for CAWSRDRVSEKLFF.

This clone came up a few times. This sequence joins TRBV6-6 and TRBJ1-2, with D maybe TRBD1 (5 bases). The germline CDR1 and CDR2 sequences are MNHNY and SVGAGI (reference sequence). This CDR3 region has 12 residues. Trimming removed 6 bases from V and 6 bases from J, with 11 bases in between. The CDR3 protein is CASRAGGDGYTF. CDR3 bases: TGTGCCAGCAGGGCGGGAGGGGATGGCTACACCTTC.

The chain recombines TRBV7-3 with TRBJ1-2; no clear D. The germline V gene has CDR1 SGHTA and CDR2 FQGTGA. The CDR3 sequence is 13 residues long. V lost 0 bases, J lost 4 bases, and 6 bases lay in between. CDR3 sequence (DNA): TGTGCCAGCAGCTTAACGTCCGGCTATGGCTACACCTTC. This encodes CASSLTSGYGYTF.

This chain connects TRBV7-8 to TRBJ1-5, with D perhaps matching TRBD1 (5 bases). This CDR3 is built from 14 residues. Germline assignment: CDR1 SGHVS and CDR2 FQNEAQ. V lost 1 base to trimming and J lost 5 bases, with 9 bases between them. Here the CDR3 DNA reads TGTGCCAGCAGCTTAGATTGGGGCGATCAGCCCCAGCATTTT. It specifies CASSLDWGDQPQHF.

The chain uses TRBV4-2 and TRBJ2-7; TRBD2 aligns across 11 bases. CDR3 length equals 15 residues. J was trimmed by 2 bases and V by 8 bases; bases with no gene match: 8. Germline V CDR1 and CDR2: LGHNA, YNFKEQ. CDR3: CASAPGLAAAYEQYF. The CDR3 region has the DNA TGTGCCAGCGCCCCGGGACTAGCGGCCGCCTACGAGCAGTACTTC.

This rearrangement joins TRBV5-1 to TRBJ2-2, with 9 positions matching TRBD2. The CDR3 runs 18 residues. V trimming: 3 bases; J trimming: 4 bases; junction bases outside the gene matches: 13. From germline, CDR1 is SGHRS and CDR2 YFSETQ. The CDR3, as DNA: TGCGCCAGCAGCTACCATGGAGCGGGGGGCGGCGGCACCGGGGAGCTGTTTTTT. The encoded protein is CASSYHGAGGGGTGELFF.